This entry features one T cell receptor (beta chain) sequence. The data are from a study of blood T cell repertoires in COVID-19. About the study: Nucleic acid was either cDNA or gDNA, and it came from T cells, B-cell-depleted T cells, or PBMCs.

Libraries were prepared by immunoSEQ multiplex PCR; TCRdb keeps only in-frame clonotypes and omits some of them. The sample contains 300,000 to 350,000 clones, about 88% of which appear only once. Germline V CDR1 and CDR2: LGHDT, YNNKEL (reference sequence). This CDR3 contains 16 residues. Trimming stripped 4 bases from V and 10 bases from J, with 20 bases between. The source of this sequence is a woman in her 70s with COVID-19, enrolled during active disease. The sequencing input was peripheral blood. J is TRBJ1-6 and V is TRBV3-1 (or the pseudogene TRBV3-2); tentative D call: TRBD1 (6 bases). The CDR3 reads CASSPARGGAESPLHF. The CDR3 coding sequence is TGTGCCAGCAGCCCGGCCCGAGGGGGGGCGGAATCACCCCTCCACTTT.